The rows below give T cell receptor beta chains drawn from one sample of a study of glioma-infiltrating T cells. Via MiXCR, TCRdb re-called the multiplex PCR reads, giving one row per CDR3 protein. Here the sample spans around 190,000 distinct CDR3 sequences, 32% being singletons. The sample was glioma tissue, nonneoplastic brain tissue, or PBMCs (not recorded which). The receptors derive from a human donor with low-grade glioma or glioblastoma, undergoing nonglioma brain surgery, or in good health (not recorded which). The conserved cysteine and the conserved F or W are not part of the CDR3 here. The order of the fields is J gene, D gene, V gene, CDR3 protein. D genes are given only for firm matches.

>TRBJ2-7|.|TRBV4-2
ASGQDLAVHYEQY
>TRBJ2-5|.|TRBV20-1
SPSGGIETQY
>TRBJ2-1|.|TRBV12-3/TRBV12-4
ASSLLGVNEQF
>TRBJ1-3|.|TRBV28
ASSSPGQQARGNTIY
>TRBJ2-7|TRBD1|TRBV4-1
ASSQDRQGIDEQY
>TRBJ1-2|.|TRBV19
ASSTSQVLYGYT
>TRBJ1-5|TRBD1|TRBV6-2/TRBV6-3
ASSSTGGHQPQH
>TRBJ2-5|.|TRBV29-1
SVVRGQETQY
>TRBJ1-5|.|TRBV19
ASSMRGMVGNQPQH
>TRBJ2-3|.|TRBV7-3
ASGSVGTDTQY
>TRBJ2-6|TRBD1|TRBV5-1
ASSFYRGESSGANVLT
>TRBJ1-1|.|TRBV5-1
ASSLASGHYTEAF
>TRBJ2-5|TRBD2|TRBV29-1
SAERGETQY
>TRBJ1-1|.|TRBV6-1
ASSYRGVGAAEAF
>TRBJ2-3|.|TRBV28
ASSSTLTGTSSDTQY
>TRBJ2-1|.|TRBV2
ASKRQDNEQF
>TRBJ2-5|TRBD2|TRBV7-2
ASSLEGLAETQY
>TRBJ2-1|TRBD2|TRBV2
ASRIGTSGLNEQF
>TRBJ1-1|.|TRBV19
ASSNTANTEAF
>TRBJ1-1|.|TRBV2
ASERLRGRLNTEAF
>TRBJ1-1|.|TRBV2
ASKYNTEAF
>TRBJ1-1|TRBD1|TRBV27
ASSFADRAPEAF
>TRBJ1-6|TRBD1|TRBV20-1
SAIKQGAGSPLH
>TRBJ2-7|TRBD2|TRBV27
ASSAIGTSGSYEQY
>TRBJ2-1|TRBD2|TRBV27
ASRISGRAGDEQF
>TRBJ2-1|.|TRBV19
ASSIGDFSYNEQF
>TRBJ2-1|.|TRBV19
ASSNRVLAFGVHNEQF
>TRBJ2-7|.|TRBV6-2/TRBV6-3
ASRKDGTYEQR
>TRBJ2-2|.|TRBV4-1
ASSQDRFPNTGELF
>TRBJ2-6|.|TRBV6-2/TRBV6-3
ARSAPGAGAPVLT
>TRBJ2-7|TRBD1|TRBV5-4
ASSYQGVSEQY
>TRBJ2-1|TRBD2|TRBV29-1
SVEKGSGTARYNEQF
>TRBJ2-3|TRBD2|TRBV3-1
ASSQKLANYTDTQY
>TRBJ2-7|.|TRBV6-6
ASSYSPGDGEQY
>TRBJ2-4|TRBD2|TRBV20-1
SARLGLAGGELAKNIQY
>TRBJ1-2|.|TRBV6-1
ASEKEGIYGYT
>TRBJ2-7|TRBD2|TRBV9
ASSVATREIYEQY
>TRBJ1-1|.|TRBV28
ASSLLGDWEPRTEAF
>TRBJ2-7|.|TRBV7-8
ASSLGVGAYEQY